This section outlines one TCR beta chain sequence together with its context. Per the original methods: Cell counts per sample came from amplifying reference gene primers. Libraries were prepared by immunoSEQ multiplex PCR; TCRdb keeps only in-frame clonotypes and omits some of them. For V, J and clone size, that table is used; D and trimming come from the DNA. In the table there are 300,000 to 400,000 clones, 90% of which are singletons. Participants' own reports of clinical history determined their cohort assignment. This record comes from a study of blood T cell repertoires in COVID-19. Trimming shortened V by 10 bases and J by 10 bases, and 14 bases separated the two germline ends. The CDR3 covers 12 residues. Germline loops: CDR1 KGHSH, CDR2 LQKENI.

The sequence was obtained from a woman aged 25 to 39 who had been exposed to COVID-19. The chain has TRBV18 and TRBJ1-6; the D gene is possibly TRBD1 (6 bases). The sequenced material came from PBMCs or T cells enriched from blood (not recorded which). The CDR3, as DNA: TGTGCCACCGCAGGGGAGGGGTCACCCCTCCACTTT. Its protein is CATAGEGSPLHF.